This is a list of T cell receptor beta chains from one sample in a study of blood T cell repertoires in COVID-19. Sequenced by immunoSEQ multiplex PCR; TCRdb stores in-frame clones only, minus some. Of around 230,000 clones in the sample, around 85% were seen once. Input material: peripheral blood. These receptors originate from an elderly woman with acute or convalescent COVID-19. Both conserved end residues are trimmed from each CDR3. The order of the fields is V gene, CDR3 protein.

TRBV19	ASSIGQSSNQPQH
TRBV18	ASSPQTYEQY
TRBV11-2	ASSLDLTGVIRETQY
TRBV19	ASSLGRGAYEQY
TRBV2	ASSRLAGGALETQY
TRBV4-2	ASSRQFLPGLAGDTQY
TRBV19	ASSIASGVSGANVLT
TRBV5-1	ASSRGTAYNEQF
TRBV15	ATSPRTGNQPQH
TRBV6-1	ASSEGTSSGNTIY
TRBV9	ASSVLGAQPYNEQF
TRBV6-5	ASNQGQGVNYGYT
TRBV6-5	ASSITGDTEAF
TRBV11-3	ASSLSGTSPHEQY
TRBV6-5	ASRGDRNSPLH
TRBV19	ASSPRDSSYEQY
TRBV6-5	ASSTGFANEKLF
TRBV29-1	SARGDTEAF
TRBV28	ASNPIGWGGQMTETQY
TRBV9	ASSTRTGPYTGELF
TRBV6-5	ASSYRGLETQY
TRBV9	ASSPPGLLTYNSPLH
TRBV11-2	ASSFPGQNTEAF
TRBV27	ASRDSGRTFYNEQF
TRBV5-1	ASSLEPSGAYNEQF
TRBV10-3	AISESRQGEDQPQH
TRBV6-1	ASSERGTVNQPQH
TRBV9	ASSVAGSGGLDEQF
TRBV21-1	ASSNAPPRGQGAHGYT
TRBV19	ASSPRQTGELF
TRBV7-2	ASSSLAGRLSTDTQY
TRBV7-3	ASSLSRQETQY
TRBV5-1	ASSQTGTAQETQY
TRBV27	ASSGTATNEKLF
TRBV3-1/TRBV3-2	ASSRDPGAGANVLT
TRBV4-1	ASSQEPPVTQY
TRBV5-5	ASSLVYGRGNTIY
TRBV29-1	SVRGNTEAF
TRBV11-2	ASSFRPGQGSYEQY
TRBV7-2	ASSLGHRGANYEQY
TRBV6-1	ASSEWRGASTDTQY
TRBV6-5	ASSTGQGSTEAF
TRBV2	ASSEARLNRGYGYT
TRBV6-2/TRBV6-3	ASSYSTRAAGAF
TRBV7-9	ASSLDRGGQPQH
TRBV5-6	ASSYRDEQY